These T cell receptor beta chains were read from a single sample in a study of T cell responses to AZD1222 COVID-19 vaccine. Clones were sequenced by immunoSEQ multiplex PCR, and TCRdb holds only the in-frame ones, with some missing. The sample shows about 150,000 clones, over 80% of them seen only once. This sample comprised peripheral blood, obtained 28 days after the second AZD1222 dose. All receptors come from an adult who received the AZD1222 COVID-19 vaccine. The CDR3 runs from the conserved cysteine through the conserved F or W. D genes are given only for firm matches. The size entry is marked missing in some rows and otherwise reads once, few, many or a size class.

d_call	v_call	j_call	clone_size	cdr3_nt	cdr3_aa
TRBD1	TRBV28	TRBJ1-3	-	TGTGCCAGCAGTAGAATCTCGGGACAGAGAAACACCATATATTTT	CASSRISGQRNTIYF
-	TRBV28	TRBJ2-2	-	TGTGCCAGCAGTTTTGTCCCAGGGGCGAACACCGGGGAGCTGTTTTTT	CASSFVPGANTGELFF
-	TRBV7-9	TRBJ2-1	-	TGTGCCAGCAGCTTAGGGGAGCGGGAGCAGTTCTTC	CASSLGEREQFF
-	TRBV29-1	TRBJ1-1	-	TGCAGCGTACCCTCAGGCAGGCGGGACCCGAACACTGAAGCTTTCTTT	CSVPSGRRDPNTEAFF
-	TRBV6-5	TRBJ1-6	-	TGTGCCGGATGGGAAGGAGGGAATTCACCCCTCCACTTT	CAGWEGGNSPLHF
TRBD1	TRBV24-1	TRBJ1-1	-	TGTGCCACCAGAGGAGACAGGGGGAGTACTGAAGCTTTCTTT	CATRGDRGSTEAFF
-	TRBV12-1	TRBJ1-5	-	TGTGCCAGCATCACGTGTAAGGGACGGACAACACGATATAGCAATCAGCCCCAGCATTTT	CASITCKGRTTRYSNQPQHF
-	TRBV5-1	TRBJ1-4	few	TGCGCCAGCAGCTCGGGACGGAATAATGAAAAACTGTTTTTT	CASSSGRNNEKLFF
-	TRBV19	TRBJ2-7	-	TGTGCCAGTAGTCCTGGATTCAGCTACGAGCAGTACTTC	CASSPGFSYEQYF
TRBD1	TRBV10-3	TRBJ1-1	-	TGTGCCATCAGCCCGGGACAGATGAACACTGAAGCTTTCTTT	CAISPGQMNTEAFF
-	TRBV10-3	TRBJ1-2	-	TGTGCCATCAGTGAGTGGGAGGCATCACGGGGCTATGGCTACACCTTC	CAISEWEASRGYGYTF
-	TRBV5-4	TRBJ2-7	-	TGTGCCAGCAACTCTGGGGGGAACGAGCAGTACTTC	CASNSGGNEQYF
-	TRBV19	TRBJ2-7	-	TGTGCCAGTAGTCCCACAGGGAGGTACGAGCAGTACTTC	CASSPTGRYEQYF
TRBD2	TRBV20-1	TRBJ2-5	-	TGCAGTGCTAGTCCCAGCGGGAGGGCCTCGTTAGCGGAGACCCAGTACTTC	CSASPSGRASLAETQYF
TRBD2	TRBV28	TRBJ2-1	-	TGTGCCAGCAGTCCGACGGGAGGGCCTGAGAATGAGCAGTTCTTC	CASSPTGGPENEQFF
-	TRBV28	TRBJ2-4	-	TGTGCCAGCAGCCTACGCAACATTCAGTACTTC	CASSLRNIQYF
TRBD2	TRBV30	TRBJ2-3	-	TGTGCTGTTAGCGGGAGGCTGCCGGGTACGCAGTATTTT	CAVSGRLPGTQYF
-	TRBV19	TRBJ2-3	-	TGTGCCAGTAGTATTCAAGGGCCCACAGATACGCAGTATTTT	CASSIQGPTDTQYF
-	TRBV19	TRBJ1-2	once	TGTGCCGCGGGTGGTAGGGACTATGGCTACACCTTC	CAAGGRDYGYTF
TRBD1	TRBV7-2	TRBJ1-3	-	TGTGCCAGCAGTCGGACAGGGCTGAACACCATATATTTT	CASSRTGLNTIYF
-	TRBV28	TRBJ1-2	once	TGTGCCAGCAGTTTATCTGGGCTTTTGAGCTATGGCTACACCTTC	CASSLSGLLSYGYTF
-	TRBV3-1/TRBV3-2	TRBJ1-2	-	TGTGCCAGCAGCCAAGGCGGCAGTAACTATGGCTACACCTTC	CASSQGGSNYGYTF
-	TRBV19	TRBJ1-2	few	TGTGCCAGTACCGACCGGGAGGGCTATGGCTACACCTTC	CASTDREGYGYTF
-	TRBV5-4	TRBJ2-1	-	TGTGCCAGCAGCTTAGACAGGGAGGGGGATGAGCAGTTCTTC	CASSLDREGDEQFF
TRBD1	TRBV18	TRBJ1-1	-	TGTGCCAGCTCACTAGGGGCAGGGGGCGACTCTGAAGCTTTCTTT	CASSLGAGGDSEAFF
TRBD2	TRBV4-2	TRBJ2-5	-	TGTGCCAGCAGCCAAGATACGAGCGGGAGGGCGGAGACCCAGTACTTC	CASSQDTSGRAETQYF
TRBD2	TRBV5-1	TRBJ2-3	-	TGCGCCAGCAGCCGCCTAGCGGGAGAAACAGATACGCAGTATTTT	CASSRLAGETDTQYF
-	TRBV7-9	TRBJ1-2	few	TGTGCCAGCAGCCACTCAGGAACAAACGTGGCTAACTATGGCTACACCTTC	CASSHSGTNVANYGYTF
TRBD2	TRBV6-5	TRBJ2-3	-	TGTGCCAGCAGTTACAAGCCTAGCGGGGGCACAGATACGCAGTATTTT	CASSYKPSGGTDTQYF
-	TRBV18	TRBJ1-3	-	TGTGCCAGCTCACCACGTCCAGGGACTGGAAACACCATATATTTT	CASSPRPGTGNTIYF
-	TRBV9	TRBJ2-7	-	TGTGCCAGCAGCACCGCGGCAGCCTCCTACGAGCAGTACTTC	CASSTAAASYEQYF
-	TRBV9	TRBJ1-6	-	TGTGCCAGCAGCGTGTCCACAGCCTATAATTCACCCCTCCACTTT	CASSVSTAYNSPLHF
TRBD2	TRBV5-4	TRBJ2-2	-	TGTGCCAGCAGACTGGGGACTAGCGGGACCGCCGGGGAGCTGTTTTTT	CASRLGTSGTAGELFF
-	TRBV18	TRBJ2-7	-	TGTGCCAGCTCACCACGGGGGCAGACCTACGAGCAGTACTTC	CASSPRGQTYEQYF
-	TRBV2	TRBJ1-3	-	TGTGCCAGCACTGGGGCCGCCTCTGGAAACACCATATATTTT	CASTGAASGNTIYF
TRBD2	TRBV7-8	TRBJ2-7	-	TGTGCCAGCAGCTTTGGGCTAGCGGTTACCTCCGGGTACGAGCAGTACTTC	CASSFGLAVTSGYEQYF
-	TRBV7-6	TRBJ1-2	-	TGTGCCAGCAGCTTATCTACGGGACGATCGACGGATGGCTACACCTTC	CASSLSTGRSTDGYTF
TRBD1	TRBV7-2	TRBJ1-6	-	TGTGCCAGCAGCACCCGGACAGGGAGTGACTCACCCCTCCACTTT	CASSTRTGSDSPLHF
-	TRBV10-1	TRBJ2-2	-	TGCGCCAGCAGTGATCAGTACACCGGGGAGCTGTTTTTT	CASSDQYTGELFF
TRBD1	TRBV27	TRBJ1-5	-	TGTGCCAGCAGGACAGGGGGTTATAGCAATCAGCCCCAGCATTTT	CASRTGGYSNQPQHF
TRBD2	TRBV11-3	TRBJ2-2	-	TGTGCCAGCAGCGTCCGGGGACTAGCGGGAGGGCCTGGAACGGGGGAGCTGTTTTTT	CASSVRGLAGGPGTGELFF
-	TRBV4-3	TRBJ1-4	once	TGCGCCAGCAGCCAAGGTGTGCGGGGAGCTAATGAAAAACTGTTTTTT	CASSQGVRGANEKLFF
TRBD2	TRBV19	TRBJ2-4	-	TGTGCCAGTAGTATAACTAGCGGAAAAAACATTCAGTACTTC	CASSITSGKNIQYF
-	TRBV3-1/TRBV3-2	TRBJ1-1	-	TGTGCCAGCAGCCAACAAGGGTCCGGAAACACTGAAGCTTTCTTT	CASSQQGSGNTEAFF
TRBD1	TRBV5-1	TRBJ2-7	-	TGCGCCAGCAGCTTGGCCGGGACAGAATCCTACGAGCAGTACTTC	CASSLAGTESYEQYF
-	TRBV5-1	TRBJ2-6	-	TGCGCCAGCAGCTTCGGCAGGGGCTCTGGGGCCAACGTCCTGACTTTC	CASSFGRGSGANVLTF
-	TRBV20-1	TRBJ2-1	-	TGCAGTGCTAGGGACTCTGAGCAGTTCTTC	CSARDSEQFF
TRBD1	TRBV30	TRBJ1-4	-	TGTGCCTGGAGTGGCCGGACAGGGGTTGAAAAACTGTTTTTT	CAWSGRTGVEKLFF
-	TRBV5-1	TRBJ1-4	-	TGCGCCAGCAGCTTGGGGAGGGCAACTAATGAAAAACTGTTTTTT	CASSLGRATNEKLFF
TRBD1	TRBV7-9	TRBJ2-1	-	TGTGCCAGCAGCTCGGGACAGGGGGACTACAATGAGCAGTTCTTC	CASSSGQGDYNEQFF
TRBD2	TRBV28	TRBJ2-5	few	TGTGCCAGCAGTGGGAGGCGGGAGACAGAGACCCAGTACTTC	CASSGRRETETQYF
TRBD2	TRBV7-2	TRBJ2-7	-	TGTGCCAGCAGCTCCCGAGCGCTAGCGGGAGAATTCTACGAGCAGTACTTC	CASSSRALAGEFYEQYF
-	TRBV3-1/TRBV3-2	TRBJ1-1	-	TGTGCCAGCAGCGCGGCGTCTTCTGAAGCTTTCTTT	CASSAASSEAFF
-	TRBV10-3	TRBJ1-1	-	TGTGCCATCAGTGAGTCAGAGGGCAGGGGTAACACTGAAGCTTTCTTT	CAISESEGRGNTEAFF